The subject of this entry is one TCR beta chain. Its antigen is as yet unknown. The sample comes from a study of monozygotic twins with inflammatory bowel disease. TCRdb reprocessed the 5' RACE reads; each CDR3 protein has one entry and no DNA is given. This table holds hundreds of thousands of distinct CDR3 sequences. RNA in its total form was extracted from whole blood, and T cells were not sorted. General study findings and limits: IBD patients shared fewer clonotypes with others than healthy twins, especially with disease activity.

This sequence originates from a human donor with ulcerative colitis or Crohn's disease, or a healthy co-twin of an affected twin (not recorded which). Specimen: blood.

The CDR3 spells CASSAASYNEQFF. The chain employs TRBV6-2 or TRBV6-3 and TRBJ2-1; TCRdb outputs TRBD2, but without DNA this stays unchecked. The CDR3 spans 13 residues. CDR1 and CDR2 (germline): MNHEY, SVGEGT.